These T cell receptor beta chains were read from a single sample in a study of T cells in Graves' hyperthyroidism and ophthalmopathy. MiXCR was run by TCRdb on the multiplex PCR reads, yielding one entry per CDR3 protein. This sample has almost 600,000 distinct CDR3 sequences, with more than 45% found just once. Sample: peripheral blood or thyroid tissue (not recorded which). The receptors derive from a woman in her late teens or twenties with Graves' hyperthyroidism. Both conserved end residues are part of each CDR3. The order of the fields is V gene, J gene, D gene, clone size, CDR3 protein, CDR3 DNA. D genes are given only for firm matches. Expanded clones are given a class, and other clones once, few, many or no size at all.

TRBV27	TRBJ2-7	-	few	CASSHKPTYEQYF	TGTGCCAGCAGTCACAAACCGACCTACGAGCAGTACTTC
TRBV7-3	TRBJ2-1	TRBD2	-	CASSSPASGHNEQFF	TGTGCCAGCAGCTCCCCGGCTAGCGGCCACAATGAGCAGTTCTTC
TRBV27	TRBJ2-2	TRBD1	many	CASSQPGQGGGELFF	TGTGCCAGCAGTCAACCGGGACAGGGAGGAGGGGAGCTGTTTTTT
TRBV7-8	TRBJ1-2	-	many	CASSLGVQGSYGYTF	TGTGCCAGCAGCTTAGGAGTCCAGGGTAGCTATGGCTACACCTTC
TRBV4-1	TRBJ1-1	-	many	CASSHKGSQNTEAFF	TGCGCCAGCAGCCACAAAGGTAGTCAGAACACTGAAGCTTTCTTT
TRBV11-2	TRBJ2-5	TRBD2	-	CASSSLAGGGQETQYF	TGTGCCAGCAGCTCGCTAGCGGGAGGGGGCCAAGAGACCCAGTACTTC
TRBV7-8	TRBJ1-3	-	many	CASSLTVSGNTIYF	TGTGCCAGCAGCCTCACGGTATCTGGAAACACCATATATTTT
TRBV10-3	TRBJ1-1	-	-	CAISDPGMNTEAFF	TGTGCCATCAGTGACCCAGGAATGAACACTGAAGCTTTCTTT
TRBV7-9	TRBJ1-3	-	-	CASSVHPGPGNTIYF	TGCGCCAGCAGCGTCCATCCGGGTCCCGGAAACACCATATATTTT
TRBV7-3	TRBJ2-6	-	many	CASSLGSGGILSGANVLTF	TGTGCCAGCAGCTTAGGGTCCGGGGGAATTCTGTCTGGGGCCAACGTCCTGACTTTC
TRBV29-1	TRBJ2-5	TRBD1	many	CSVVGGTGASETQYF	TGCAGCGTTGTCGGTGGGACAGGGGCAAGTGAGACCCAGTACTTC
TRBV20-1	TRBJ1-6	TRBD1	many	CSAETPGQFDNSPLHF	TGCAGTGCTGAGACTCCGGGACAGTTCGACAATTCACCCCTCCACTTT
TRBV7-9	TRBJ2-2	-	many	CASSLAVAPNTGELFF	TGTGCCAGCAGCTTAGCAGTTGCTCCTAACACCGGGGAGCTGTTTTTT
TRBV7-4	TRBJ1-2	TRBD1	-	CASSTYRGAFYGYTF	TGTGCCAGCAGCACTTACAGGGGCGCCTTTTATGGCTACACCTTC
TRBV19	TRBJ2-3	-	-	CASRAGYLNQDTQYF	TGTGCCAGTCGCGCGGGATACTTAAACCAGGATACGCAGTATTTT
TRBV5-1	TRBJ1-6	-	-	CASSPTRLNNSPLHF	TGCGCCAGCAGCCCCACACGGTTGAATAATTCACCCCTCCACTTT
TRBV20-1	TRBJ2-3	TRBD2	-	CSAQALSGREGLDTQYF	TGCAGTGCACAGGCCCTAAGCGGGAGGGAGGGGCTAGATACGCAGTATTTT
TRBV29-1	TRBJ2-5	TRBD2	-	CSVSGGGGLAGAETQYF	TGCAGCGTTTCAGGCGGGGGAGGACTAGCGGGAGCAGAGACCCAGTACTTC
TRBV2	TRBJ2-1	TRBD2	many	CASRGSAGGNEQFF	TGTGCCAGCAGAGGGTCCGCGGGAGGCAATGAGCAGTTCTTC
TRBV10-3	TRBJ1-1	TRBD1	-	CAIALDRDTEAFF	TGTGCCATCGCTCTGGACAGGGACACTGAAGCTTTCTTT
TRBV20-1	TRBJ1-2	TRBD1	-	CSAYTGTVDVNYGYTF	TGCAGTGCTTACACCGGGACAGTTGACGTTAACTATGGCTACACCTTC
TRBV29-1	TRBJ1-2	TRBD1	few	CSVERTGGGYTF	TGCAGCGTTGAACGGACAGGGGGAGGCTACACCTTC
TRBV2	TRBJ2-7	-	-	CASTGTSSYEQYF	TGTGCCAGCACCGGGACGTCGTCCTACGAGCAGTACTTC
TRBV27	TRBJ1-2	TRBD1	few	CASSAGQGSNGYTF	TGTGCCAGCAGTGCCGGACAGGGATCGAATGGCTACACCTTC
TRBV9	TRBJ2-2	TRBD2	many	CASSVEGLAVPGGELFF	TGTGCCAGCAGCGTAGAGGGACTAGCGGTGCCCGGAGGGGAGCTGTTTTTT
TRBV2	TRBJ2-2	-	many	CASRAYENTGELFF	TGTGCCAGCAGGGCCTACGAGAACACCGGGGAGCTGTTTTTT
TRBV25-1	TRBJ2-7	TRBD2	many	CASSERYGTNSYEQYF	TGTGCCAGCAGTGAACGGTATGGGACTAACTCCTACGAGCAGTACTTC
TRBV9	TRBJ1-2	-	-	CASSRGDEHGYTF	TGTGCCAGCAGCAGGGGGGACGAGCATGGCTACACCTTC
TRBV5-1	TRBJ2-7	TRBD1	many	CASSTLQGADYEQYF	TGCGCCAGCAGCACCCTCCAGGGGGCCGACTACGAGCAGTACTTC
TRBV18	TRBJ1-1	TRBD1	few	CASSLLQGEAFF	TGTGCCAGCTCACTCCTACAGGGGGAAGCTTTCTTT
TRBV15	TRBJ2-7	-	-	CATSRSTGRYEQYF	TGTGCCACCAGCAGATCAACAGGGCGCTACGAGCAGTACTTC
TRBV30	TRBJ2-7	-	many	CAWNAFLADEQYF	TGTGCCTGGAATGCCTTCCTCGCGGACGAGCAGTACTTC
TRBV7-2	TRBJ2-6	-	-	CASSLPDSPQANVLTF	TGTGCCAGCAGTCTACCGGACAGCCCCCAGGCCAACGTCCTGACTTTC
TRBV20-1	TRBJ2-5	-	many	CSARERRETQYF	TGCAGTGCTAGAGAGAGGCGGGAGACCCAGTACTTC
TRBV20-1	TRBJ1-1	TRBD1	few	CSARQHWGTGVDTEAFF	TGCAGTGCTAGACAACATTGGGGGACAGGGGTTGATACTGAAGCTTTCTTT
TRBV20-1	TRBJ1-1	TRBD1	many	CSATRRTGNTEAFF	TGCAGTGCCACGCGACGGACAGGGAACACTGAAGCTTTCTTT
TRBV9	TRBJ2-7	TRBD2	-	CASSGRVISGTHSTYEQYF	TGTGCCAGCAGCGGAAGGGTGATTAGCGGGACGCATTCTACCTACGAGCAGTACTTC
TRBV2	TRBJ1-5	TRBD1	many	CASSQGAGPQHF	TGTGCCAGCAGCCAGGGGGCTGGGCCCCAGCATTTT
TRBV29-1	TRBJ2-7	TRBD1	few	CSGVAGGNEQYF	TGCAGCGGAGTTGCAGGGGGTAATGAGCAGTACTTC
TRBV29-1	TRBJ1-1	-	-	CSVDPDLNTEAFF	TGCAGCGTTGACCCGGACTTGAACACTGAAGCTTTCTTT
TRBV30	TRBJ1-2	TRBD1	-	CAWSRGQGFLGYGYTF	TGTGCCTGGAGTAGGGGGCAGGGTTTCTTAGGCTATGGCTACACCTTC
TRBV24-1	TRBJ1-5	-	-	CATSIVGRPSNQPQHF	TGTGCCACCAGTATCGTTGGCAGACCTAGCAATCAGCCCCAGCATTTT
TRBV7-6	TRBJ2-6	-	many	CASSLARNSGANVLTF	TGTGCCAGCAGCTTAGCGCGCAACTCTGGGGCCAACGTCCTGACTTTC
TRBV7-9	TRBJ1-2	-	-	CASTEQANYGYTF	TGTGCCAGCACCGAACAGGCAAACTATGGCTACACCTTC
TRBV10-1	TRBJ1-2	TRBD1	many	CASSESPGTGNGYTF	TGCGCCAGCAGTGAGTCTCCCGGGACAGGGAACGGCTACACCTTC
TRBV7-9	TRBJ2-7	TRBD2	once	CASSQILAGGEQYF	TGTGCCAGCAGCCAAATACTAGCGGGCGGCGAGCAGTACTTC
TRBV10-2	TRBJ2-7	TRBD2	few	CASDRLGGIDEQYF	TGCGCCAGCGATAGGTTGGGAGGGATCGACGAGCAGTACTTC
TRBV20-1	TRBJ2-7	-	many	CSAPSTRQVFEQYF	TGCAGTGCTCCTTCTACCAGGCAGGTGTTCGAGCAGTACTTC
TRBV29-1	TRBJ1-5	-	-	CSGGHPLAPQHF	TGCAGCGGTGGACACCCCTTGGCGCCCCAGCATTTT
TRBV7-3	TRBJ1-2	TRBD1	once	CASSLTGGTGVPNGYTF	TGTGCCAGCAGCTTGACAGGGGGTACAGGTGTCCCGAATGGCTACACCTTC
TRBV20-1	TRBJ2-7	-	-	CSARAWILSYNEQYF	TGCAGTGCTAGAGCTTGGATCCTCTCCTACAATGAGCAGTACTTC
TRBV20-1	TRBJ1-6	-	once	CSARVGAGNSPLHF	TGCAGTGCTAGAGTGGGGGCTGGAAATTCACCCCTCCACTTT
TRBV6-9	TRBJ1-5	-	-	CASRGTGGGNQPQHF	TGTGCCAGCAGGGGAACAGGCGGTGGCAATCAGCCCCAGCATTTT
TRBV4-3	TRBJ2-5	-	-	CASSPEVETVFETQYF	TGCGCCAGCAGCCCAGAGGTCGAGACAGTTTTTGAGACCCAGTACTTC
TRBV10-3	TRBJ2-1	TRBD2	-	CAISGGGSSYNEQFF	TGTGCCATCAGCGGGGGGGGATCCTCCTACAATGAGCAGTTCTTC
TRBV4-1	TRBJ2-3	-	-	CASSQDGGTTDTQYF	TGCGCCAGCAGCCAAGATGGCGGGACCACTGATACGCAGTATTTT
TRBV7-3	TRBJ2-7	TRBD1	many	CASSSGTANEQYF	TGTGCCAGCAGCTCCGGGACAGCCAACGAGCAGTACTTC
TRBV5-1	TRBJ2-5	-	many	CASFPGGPQETQYF	TGCGCCAGCTTCCCCGGAGGGCCCCAAGAGACCCAGTACTTC
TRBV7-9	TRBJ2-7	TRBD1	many	CASSPTGTGEQYF	TGTGCCAGCAGCCCGACAGGGACGGGCGAGCAGTACTTC
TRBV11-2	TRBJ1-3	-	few	CASSLGDDTIYF	TGTGCCAGCAGCTTGGGGGACGACACCATATATTTT